These T cell receptor beta chains were read from a single sample in a study of PD-1 blockade in classical Hodgkin lymphoma. Libraries were prepared by immunoSEQ multiplex PCR; TCRdb keeps only in-frame clonotypes and omits some of them. The sample has approximately 17,000 clones; 55% to 70% are singletons. Sequencing used peripheral blood mononuclear cells (PBMCs), obtained before the second cycle of nivolumab. The source is a human donor with classical Hodgkin lymphoma. CDR3s include the opening cysteine and the closing phenylalanine or tryptophan. A D gene is named only where the DNA matches it firmly. Not all rows give a size; the values are once, few, many and, for expanded clones, a class.

>NA|TRBV29-1|TRBD2|TRBJ2-1
TGCAGCGTTAGTTTGGGAATGAAGCGGGAGTACAATGAGCAGTTCTTC
CSVSLGMKREYNEQFF
>few|TRBV15|TRBD1|TRBJ1-1
TGTGCCACCAGCAGAACCGGGACAGGGGCTGAAGGAGCTTTCTTT
CATSRTGTGAEGAFF
>once|TRBV28|TRBD2|TRBJ2-5
TGTGCCAGCAGTTTACGACTAGCGGGAGCAGAGACCCAGTACTTC
CASSLRLAGAETQYF
>few|TRBV9|TRBD1|TRBJ2-3
TGTGCCAGCAGCGTAGTAGGGGGACAGAGCACAGATACGCAGTATTTT
CASSVVGGQSTDTQYF
>NA|TRBV10-3|TRBD2|TRBJ2-2
TGTGCCATCAGTGAATACCCCAGCGGGAGGAGTAACGGGGAGCTGTTTTTT
CAISEYPSGRSNGELFF
>NA|TRBV11-2|NA|TRBJ2-2
TGTGCCAGCAGCTTTGGCACCAGGTCCGGGGAGCTGTTTTTT
CASSFGTRSGELFF
>NA|TRBV7-2|NA|TRBJ1-5
TGTGCCAGCAGCTCTTATAGCAATCAGCCCCAGCATTTT
CASSSYSNQPQHF
>few|TRBV30|NA|TRBJ1-5
TGTGCCTGGAGAGGTGAACCCAGCAATCAGCCCCAGCATTTT
CAWRGEPSNQPQHF
>once|TRBV4-2|NA|TRBJ1-6
TGTGCCAGCAGCCAAGCGCAGACCGACTATAATTCACCCCTCCACTTT
CASSQAQTDYNSPLHF
>NA|TRBV6-5|NA|TRBJ1-1
TGTGCCAGCAGTAAAAACACTGAAGCTTTCTTT
CASSKNTEAFF
>NA|TRBV5-1|NA|TRBJ2-1
TGCGCCAGCAGCTTGGACCTAGCCTCAGACAATGAGCAGTTCTTC
CASSLDLASDNEQFF
>NA|TRBV23-1|NA|TRBJ2-3
TGCGCCAGCAGTCAATCCGGGGTCCCCCCGGTAGATACGCAGTATTTT
CASSQSGVPPVDTQYF
>medium-sized|TRBV29-1|NA|TRBJ2-1
TGCAGCGCCTCCGGGCTTACCACCAATGAGCAGTTCTTC
CSASGLTTNEQFF
>NA|TRBV18|NA|TRBJ1-2
TGTGCCAGCTCACCACCCTGGCAATTCGCCGGCTACACCTTC
CASSPPWQFAGYTF
>NA|TRBV2|NA|TRBJ1-5
TGTGCCAGCAGTGAATGGCTCAATCAGCCCCAGCATTTT
CASSEWLNQPQHF
>NA|TRBV7-2|NA|TRBJ2-7
TGTGCTTCGAGAAGGGGCTTCTACGAGCAGTACTTC
CASRRGFYEQYF
>NA|TRBV6-1|NA|TRBJ1-6
TGTGCCAGCACCCCCTGGGGGAATAATTCACCCCTCCACTTT
CASTPWGNNSPLHF
>NA|TRBV25-1|TRBD1|TRBJ1-1
TGTGCCAGCAGTCCCAGGGGGGGGAACACTGAAGCTTTCTTT
CASSPRGGNTEAFF
>few|TRBV6-5|TRBD1|TRBJ2-2
TGTGCCAGCAGTGGACAGGGTGTGGCCGGGGAGCTGTTTTTT
CASSGQGVAGELFF
>NA|TRBV5-6|NA|TRBJ1-5
TGTGCCAGCAGCATCACCTCCTCAGGGGAGGGAGCCAATCAGCCCCAGCATTTT
CASSITSSGEGANQPQHF
>NA|TRBV5-6|TRBD1|TRBJ1-1
TGTGCCAGCAGCTTGGACAGGGGGGCAATGAACACTGAAGCTTTCTTT
CASSLDRGAMNTEAFF
>medium-sized|TRBV27|NA|TRBJ2-7
TGTGCCAGCAGTCCCCGCGGGGTTTTTTACGAGCAGTACTTC
CASSPRGVFYEQYF
>NA|TRBV6-5|NA|TRBJ2-7
TGTGCCAGCAGTTACAACTGGTTCTCCTACGAGCAGTACTTC
CASSYNWFSYEQYF
>NA|TRBV6-5|NA|TRBJ1-5
TGTGCCAGCAGACCACAGGGCATTAGCAATCAGCCCCAGCATTTT
CASRPQGISNQPQHF
>NA|TRBV11-2|TRBD2|TRBJ2-1
TGTGCCAGCAGGCGCCTAGCGGGAGGGCGGAATGAGCAGTTCTTC
CASRRLAGGRNEQFF
>NA|TRBV27|TRBD2|TRBJ2-7
TGTGCCAGCAGTTTACGCGGGGGCGAGCAGTACTTC
CASSLRGGEQYF
>NA|TRBV5-6|NA|TRBJ2-7
TGTGCCAGCAGCTTGCCGGGCAGGGCAGGCTACGAGCAGTACTTC
CASSLPGRAGYEQYF
>NA|TRBV2|TRBD2|TRBJ2-3
TGTGCCAGCAGTGAGTTGAGGGCGGGAGTGACAGATACGCAGTATTTT
CASSELRAGVTDTQYF
>NA|TRBV27|NA|TRBJ1-2
TGTGCCAGCAGTCCGCGACAGCCAGCCGACTATGGCTACACCTTC
CASSPRQPADYGYTF
>NA|TRBV7-9|TRBD1|TRBJ2-3
TGTGCCAGCAGCTTATTATGGACAGGGAGCACAGATACGCAGTATTTT
CASSLLWTGSTDTQYF
>NA|TRBV29-1|NA|TRBJ1-3
TGCAGCGTTGAGTTTGCAGGCACTGGAAACACCATATATTTT
CSVEFAGTGNTIYF
>NA|TRBV30|NA|TRBJ1-6
TGTGCCTGGAGTGTAGGCAGTTATTCACCCCTCCACTTT
CAWSVGSYSPLHF
>NA|TRBV5-1|NA|TRBJ1-6
TGCGCCAGCAGCCGTGCGGGGGTCGCGTCACCCCTCCACTTT
CASSRAGVASPLHF
>NA|TRBV28|NA|TRBJ2-1
TGTGCCAGCAAAATATACAATGAGCAGTTCTTC
CASKIYNEQFF
>NA|TRBV5-8|NA|TRBJ2-1
TGTGCCAGCAGCTTGGGGATAGCCGACAATGAGCAGTTCTTC
CASSLGIADNEQFF
>few|TRBV4-1|NA|TRBJ1-6
TGCGCCAGCAGCCAAGTAATCGCGACGGCCTCCCTGGGCCGTAATTCACCCCTCCACTTT
CASSQVIATASLGRNSPLHF
>NA|TRBV19|NA|TRBJ2-2
TGTGCCAGTAGTATAGATCAAGGCGGGGTCACCGGGGAGCTGTTTTTT
CASSIDQGGVTGELFF
>NA|TRBV7-2|NA|TRBJ2-3
TGTGCCAGCAGCTTGAGACAGATCGGTGAGCCAGATACGCAGTATTTT
CASSLRQIGEPDTQYF
>NA|TRBV7-7|NA|TRBJ2-7
TGTGCCAGCAGCCTACAGCAGAATTACGAGCAGTACTTC
CASSLQQNYEQYF
>few|TRBV28|TRBD1|TRBJ2-7
TGTGCCAGCAGATCAACGCTGACAGGGTTAGCCTACGAGCAGTACTTC
CASRSTLTGLAYEQYF
>NA|TRBV7-9|NA|TRBJ2-6
TGTGCCAGCAGCCATCCTGTGGAAGGTGGGGCCAACGTCCTGACTTTC
CASSHPVEGGANVLTF
>few|TRBV5-1|TRBD2|TRBJ2-5
TGCGCCAGCAGTAATAGCGGGGGTGGAGAGACCCAGTACTTC
CASSNSGGGETQYF
>few|TRBV6-5|NA|TRBJ2-5
TGTGCCAGCAGTTACGGGGGTTCAGAGACCCAGTACTTC
CASSYGGSETQYF
>NA|TRBV6-1|TRBD1|TRBJ2-7
TGTGCCAGCAGGGAGACAGGGCGCTACGAGCAGTACTTC
CASRETGRYEQYF
>few|TRBV5-5|TRBD1|TRBJ1-1
TGTGCCAGCAGCCGGGCAGGGGGAACGAACACTGAAGCTTTCTTT
CASSRAGGTNTEAFF
>few|TRBV5-6|TRBD1|TRBJ2-1
TGTGCCAGCAGCTTCCCTCGACAGGGGGCAGGTAATGAGCAGTTCTTC
CASSFPRQGAGNEQFF
>NA|TRBV30|NA|TRBJ2-7
TGTGCCTGGGGCCCCAGTGCGTCGCACGAGCAGTACTTC
CAWGPSASHEQYF
>NA|TRBV15|NA|TRBJ2-5
TGTGCCACCAGCAGACTCGGAGAGACCCAGTACTTC
CATSRLGETQYF
>NA|TRBV5-1|TRBD2|TRBJ2-2
TGCGCCAGCAGCCGCACTAGCGGGAGCTTCACCGGGGAGCTGTTTTTT
CASSRTSGSFTGELFF
>NA|TRBV5-5|NA|TRBJ2-2
TGTGCCAGCAGCTTGACAAACACCGGGGAGCTGTTTTTT
CASSLTNTGELFF
>NA|TRBV7-2|TRBD2|TRBJ2-1
TGTGCCAGCAGCTCCGGGGGGATAGGGGCGGATGAGCAGTTCTTC
CASSSGGIGADEQFF
>NA|TRBV4-1|TRBD1|TRBJ1-4
TGCGCCAGCAGCCAAGATCACACAGGGGGCACAACTAATGAAAAACTGTTTTTT
CASSQDHTGGTTNEKLFF
>NA|TRBV9|NA|TRBJ1-1
TGTGCCAGCAGCCCGGGAGTGGTGCGGAACACTGAAGCTTTCTTT
CASSPGVVRNTEAFF
>few|TRBV5-3|NA|TRBJ2-5
TGTGCCAGAAGCGGTAGCCCAGGGAAAGAGACCCAGTACTTC
CARSGSPGKETQYF